The 26 T cell receptor beta chains in this list originate from one sample, sequenced in a study of OX40 agonist ivuxolimab in advanced cancers. Measured with immunoSEQ multiplex PCR; TCRdb has only the in-frame clones, and not every one. This table holds 150,000 to 190,000 clones, 94% found once. The material was CD4+ or CD8+ T cells sorted from blood, obtained in a trial of the OX40 agonist ivuxolimab. These receptors all stem from an adult with an advanced solid tumor such as melanoma, head and neck, liver or kidney cancer.

The chain carries TRBV18 and TRBJ2-4, with 8 bases identical to TRBD1. Germline lookup yields CDR1 KGHSH and CDR2 LQKENI. The V and J ends lost 3 bases and 2 bases, in that order; junction bases with no gene match: 3. The CDR3 contains 15 residues. CDR3 region: CASSPQGATKNIQYF. Here the CDR3 DNA reads TGTGCCAGCTCACCGCAGGGGGCTACCAAAAACATTCAGTACTTC.

This clone was seen only once. This sequence joins TRBV12-5 and TRBJ1-5, with TRBD1 as a possible D gene (6 bases). The CDR3 loop spans 17 amino acids. V was clipped by 2 bases and J by 6 bases, with 20 bases between them. Germline-derived CDR1 and CDR2 are LGHNT and FRNRAP. In DNA, the CDR3 is TGTGCTAGTGGTTTGTATGGGGACACAAAGGGGGGTCAGCCCCAGCATTTT. Its protein product is CASGLYGDTKGGQPQHF. Full variable domain (missing parts from reference TRBV12-5 and TRBJ1-5): DARVTQTPRHKVTEMGQEVTMRCQPILGHNTVFWYRQTMMQGLELLAYFRNRAPLDDSGMPKDRFSAEMPDATLATLKIQPSEPRDSAVYFCASGLYGDTKGGQPQHFGDGTRLSIL.

This clone was counted a single time. In nucleotides, the CDR3 is TGCGCCAGCAGCGACAGGGAAGGTGAAAAACTGTTTTTT. Protein sequence: CASSDREGEKLFF. The gene calls are TRBV5-1 and TRBJ1-4; TRBD1 matches 7 bases. J gave up 7 bases and V 4 bases, and 4 bases lay outside the gene matches. The CDR3 has 13 residues. CDR1 and CDR2 from the germline V gene are SGHRS and YFSETQ.

The rearrangement links TRBV5-1 to TRBJ2-3; 9 bases map to TRBD2. Germline V gives CDR1 SGHRS, CDR2 YFSETQ. V gave up 5 bases and J gave up 0 bases; unmatched junction bases: 7. The CDR3 consists of 16 residues. The CDR3 loop is CASRSGLAPSTDTQYF. The CDR3 nucleotides read TGCGCCAGCAGATCCGGACTAGCGCCTAGCACAGATACGCAGTATTTT.

The chain employs TRBV7-8 and TRBJ1-2; D is perhaps TRBD1 (5 bases). Germline V CDR1 and CDR2: SGHVS, FQNEAQ. V was shortened by 2 bases and J by 4 bases, with 17 bases between the two germline ends. The CDR3 length is 16 residues. The DNA of the CDR3 is TGTGCCAGCAGCTTAACCGGGACGGGACCCTTCTATGGCTACACCTTC. It specifies CASSLTGTGPFYGYTF. Complete variable domain (other parts from reference TRBV7-8 and TRBJ1-2): GAGVSQSPRYKVAKRGQDVALRCDPISGHVSLFWYQQALGQGPEFLTYFQNEAQLDKSGLPSDRFFAERPEGSVSTLKIQRTQQEDSAVYLCASSLTGTGPFYGYTFGSGTRLTVV.

The chain uses TRBV28 and TRBJ1-1; 8 bases map to TRBD1. V gave up 6 bases and J gave up 4 bases; unmatched junction bases: 10. CDR3 size: 15 residues. Germline CDR1 reads MDHEN; CDR2 reads SYDVKM. CDR3 in DNA: TGTGCCAGCAGGTTGGGTTCGACAGGGGCCACTGAAGCTTTCTTT. Amino acids: CASRLGSTGATEAFF.

This rearrangement joins TRBV19 to TRBJ1-2; weak D call: TRBD1 (6 bases). Germline-derived CDR1 and CDR2 are LNHDA and SQIVND (reference sequence). CDR3 length equals 12 residues. V was trimmed by 7 bases and J by 4 bases, leaving 10 bases between them. DNA for the CDR3: TGTGCCAGTACCGACAGGCCCTATGGCTACACCTTC. This gives the protein CASTDRPYGYTF.

This rearrangement joins TRBV9 to TRBJ2-3, with 8 positions matching TRBD2. Germline V gene lookup returns CDR1 SGDLS and CDR2 YYNGEE. V trimming: 3 bases; J trimming: 1 base; junction bases outside the gene matches: 7. The CDR3 is 16 residues long. CDR3 sequence (DNA): TGTGCCAGCAGCGCGGGGGGGTTCGGCGGCACAGATACGCAGTATTTT. It yields the protein CASSAGGFGGTDTQYF.

The rearrangement uses TRBV27 and TRBJ2-3; D perhaps matches TRBD1 (5 bases). This CDR3 comprises 14 residues. Germline CDR1 and CDR2: MNHEY and SMNVEV (reference sequence). V was pared by 8 bases and J by 3 bases, with 15 bases between. The CDR3, as DNA: TGTGCCAGCGCGTGGGGCGGTACTACAGATACGCAGTATTTT. It encodes CASAWGGTTDTQYF.

V and J are TRBV7-2 and TRBJ2-5; 10 nucleotides agree with TRBD2. V gave up 8 bases and J gave up 2 bases; unmatched junction bases: 2. Germline V gives CDR1 SGHTA, CDR2 FQGNSA. The CDR3 is 13 amino acids. CDR3 amino acids: CASRLAGQETQYF. The CDR3 coding sequence is TGTGCCAGCCGACTAGCGGGTCAAGAGACCCAGTACTTC.

The V gene is TRBV5-4, the J gene TRBJ2-7; D might be TRBD2 (7 bases). With 2 bases removed from V and 7 bases from J, the gap between germline ends came to 19 bases. This CDR3 comprises 15 residues. In germline, CDR1 is SGHNT, CDR2 YYREEE (reference sequence). As DNA, the CDR3 is TGTGCCAGCAGCTTTGGGGGGGCGGGAGCGAGGGAGCAGTACTTC. Translated, it gives CASSFGGAGAREQYF.

The chain recombines TRBV19 with TRBJ1-5; 10 bases are a match to TRBD1. The ends lost 6 bases at V and 0 bases at J; junction bases unmatched: 11. The CDR3 covers 18 residues. CDR1 LNHDA and CDR2 SQIVND come from the germline V gene (reference sequence). As DNA, the CDR3 is TGTGCCAGTAGACTCGGGACAGGGGCCCCGTATAGCAATCAGCCCCAGCATTTT. As protein: CASRLGTGAPYSNQPQHF.

The chain links TRBV28 to TRBJ1-2; 7 nucleotides align to TRBD1. Germline CDR1 MDHEN, CDR2 SYDVKM. The CDR3 has 14 residues. Germline trimming cut 3 bases from V and 0 bases from J; bases unmatched to any gene: 1. The CDR3 is CASSFQGANYGYTF. Written as DNA, the CDR3 is TGTGCCAGCAGTTTCCAGGGGGCTAACTATGGCTACACCTTC.

The chain carries TRBV5-1 and TRBJ2-5, with 8 bases identical to TRBD1. The CDR3 loop spans 15 amino acids. With V trimmed by 3 bases and J by 5 bases, 9 bases remained unmatched. Germline V gene sequence: CDR1 SGHRS, CDR2 YFSETQ. The CDR3 DNA reads TGCGCCAGCAGCTCCGCTGGACAGGGCGGGGAGACCCAGTACTTC. This codes for CASSSAGQGGETQYF. Looking up the rest from reference TRBV5-1 and TRBJ2-5 gives the full variable domain: KAGVTQTPRYLIKTRGQQVTLSCSPISGHRSVSWYQQTPGQGLQFLFEYFSETQRNKGNFPGRFSGRQFSNSRSEMNVSTLELGDSALYLCASSSAGQGGETQYFGPGTRLLVL.

The chain employs TRBV28 and TRBJ2-3, with 9 nucleotides matching TRBD1. The CDR3 runs to 16 residues. Germline V gene lookup returns CDR1 MDHEN and CDR2 SYDVKM. Trimming at V came to 6 bases and at J to 6 bases, leaving 13 bases not matched to a gene. The DNA of the CDR3 is TGTGCCAGCAGGACTCCGGGACAGGGAATTTTGGATACGCAGTATTTT. Amino acid sequence: CASRTPGQGILDTQYF. The full variable domain, with the rest looked up from reference TRBV28 and TRBJ2-3, is DVKVTQSSRYLVKRTGEKVFLECVQDMDHENMFWYRQDPGLGLRLIYFSYDVKMKEKGDIPEGYSVSREKKERFSLILESASTNQTSMYLCASRTPGQGILDTQYFGPGTRLTVL.

The rearrangement links TRBV11-2 to TRBJ2-5; no clear D. The CDR3 spans 14 residues. CDR1 is SGHAT, CDR2 FQNNGV, per germline. Deletions cut 5 bases from V and 0 bases from J, with 10 bases between. The DNA of the CDR3 is TGTGCCAGCAGCCTAAGTCTGAACCAAGAGACCCAGTACTTC. This sequence encodes CASSLSLNQETQYF.

The rearrangement uses TRBV18 and TRBJ2-3, with 8 bases aligning to TRBD2. The germline V gene has CDR1 KGHSH and CDR2 LQKENI. The CDR3 totals 14 residues. After removal of 3 bases from V and 6 bases from J, the junction contained 5 bases not matched to a gene. This CDR3 reads CASSPQAGEDTQYF. The CDR3 DNA is TGTGCCAGCTCACCGCAAGCGGGGGAGGATACGCAGTATTTT. The whole variable domain, remainder taken from reference TRBV18 and TRBJ2-3, is NAGVMQNPRHLVRRRGQEARLRCSPMKGHSHVYWYRQLPEEGLKFMVYLQKENIIDESGMPKERFSAEFPKEGPSILRIQQVVRGDSAAYFCASSPQAGEDTQYFGPGTRLTVL.

V usage is TRBV5-4 and J usage is TRBJ2-7; tentative D call: TRBD2 (6 bases). Germline V CDR1 and CDR2: SGHNT, YYREEE (reference sequence). The V end was cut by 4 bases, the J end by 1 base, with 15 bases between. CDR3 length: 15 residues. The CDR3 DNA reads TGTGCCAGCAGCCCTGGAGGGATAGAATCCTACGAGCAGTACTTC. This codes for CASSPGGIESYEQYF.

The CDR3 region has the DNA TGTGCCAGCAGTTATTACGAAACACCCGCTTTCTTT. This sequence encodes CASSYYETPAFF. V is TRBV6-1 and J is TRBJ1-1; D remains ambiguous. The CDR3 consists of 12 residues. V shed 5 bases and J shed 11 bases, with 15 bases lying between them. Germline CDR1 MNHNS, CDR2 SASEGT.

The rearrangement joins TRBV7-2 to TRBJ2-5, with D possibly TRBD2 on 6 matching bases. V lost 1 base, J lost 5 bases, and 11 bases lay in between. The germline V gene has CDR1 SGHTA and CDR2 FQGNSA. The CDR3 is made up of 14 amino acids. The CDR3 is CASSLGGTKETQYF. CDR3 nucleotide sequence: TGTGCCAGCAGCTTAGGCGGGACCAAGGAGACCCAGTACTTC. Looking up the rest from reference TRBV7-2 and TRBJ2-5 gives the full variable domain: GAGVSQSPSNKVTEKGKDVELRCDPISGHTALYWYRQSLGQGLEFLIYFQGNSAPDKSGLPSDRFSAERTGGSVSTLTIQRTQQEDSAVYLCASSLGGTKETQYFGPGTRLLVL.

V and J are TRBV18 and TRBJ1-2, with D unresolved. The V end was cut by 6 bases, the J end by 2 bases, with 13 bases between. This CDR3 has 14 amino acids. Germline CDR1 is KGHSH and CDR2 is LQKENI. This CDR3 is CASSPAAANYGYTF. The DNA for the CDR3 is TGTGCCAGCTCTCCCGCCGCCGCCAACTATGGCTACACCTTC.

V is TRBV7-8 and J is TRBJ1-1, with D possibly matching TRBD1 (6 bases). Germline V lookup: CDR1 SGHVS, CDR2 FQNEAQ. The V and J ends lost 3 bases and 0 bases respectively, with 23 bases between them. The CDR3 length is 19 residues. The CDR3 DNA is TGTGCCAGCAGCTTCATCCCTTGGGGGGGGCTGGACCTGAACACTGAAGCTTTCTTT. It yields the protein CASSFIPWGGLDLNTEAFF.

The J gene is TRBJ2-3, the V gene TRBV2, with D possibly being TRBD2 (5 bases). The CDR3 loop spans 14 amino acids. CDR1 and CDR2 (germline): SNHLY, FYNNEI. V lost 3 bases, J lost 3 bases, and 10 bases lay in between. The CDR3 region has the DNA TGTGCCAGCAGTGAGACTACCCCAACAGATACGCAGTATTTT. Residues: CASSETTPTDTQYF.

V gene TRBV9 combines with J gene TRBJ2-7, with a possible D match to TRBD2 (7 bases). This CDR3 comprises 13 residues. Germline CDR1 SGDLS, CDR2 YYNGEE. Trimming shortened V by 7 bases and J by 3 bases, and 14 bases separated the two germline ends. Here the CDR3 reads CASGGALVYEQYF. CDR3 sequence (DNA): TGTGCCAGCGGGGGGGCATTAGTCTACGAGCAGTACTTC.

The rearrangement joins TRBV5-6 to TRBJ2-2; tentative D call: TRBD2 (6 bases). This CDR3 has 13 amino acids. V was shortened by 10 bases and J by 4 bases, with 14 bases between the two germline ends. Germline V CDR1 and CDR2: SGHDT, YYEEEE. The CDR3: CASGGVGTGELFF. Here the CDR3 DNA reads TGTGCCTCGGGCGGGGTTGGCACCGGGGAGCTGTTTTTT.

The chain has TRBV6-5 and TRBJ1-1, with a tentative D call TRBD1 (5 bases). This CDR3 has 13 residues. Germline V gene sequence: CDR1 MNHEY, CDR2 SVGAGI. Trimming took off 0 bases at V and 7 bases at J, with 9 bases between the two ends. The CDR3 bases are TGTGCCAGCAGTTACTCGGGGCAGTTTGAAGCTTTCTTT. Translated, it gives CASSYSGQFEAFF.